The 30 T cell receptor beta chains listed next were all sequenced from one sample in a study of CD8 T cells in ankylosing spondylitis. TCRdb analysed the 5' RACE reads with MiXCR anew, one entry per CDR3 protein. The sample yields 250,000 to 300,000 distinct CDR3 sequences, around 20% seen once. Sequences were obtained from blood, either unsorted or a sorted T cell fraction (not recorded which). Every receptor here comes from a male donor with ankylosing spondylitis or in good health (not recorded which).

This clonotype was seen more than once but under ten times. The chain is built from TRBV11-2 and TRBJ2-7; no clear D. V lost 5 bases, J lost 3 bases, and 14 bases lay in between. From germline, CDR1 is SGHAT and CDR2 FQNNGV. The CDR3 spans 14 residues. This chain's CDR3 is CASSPSPLLYEQYV. Here the CDR3 DNA reads TGTGCCAGCAGCCCGAGCCCGTTACTCTACGAGCAGTACGTC.

This clonotype was observed a handful of times. The rearrangement joins TRBV20-1 to TRBJ2-3; 9 positions agree with TRBD1. The junction had 9 bases not matched to a gene; V was cut back by 1 base and J by 1 base. CDR3 length: 17 amino acids. The V gene's germline CDR1 is DFQATT and CDR2 SNEGSKA (reference sequence). The DNA for the CDR3 is TGCAGTGCTAGAGGGGATACCCGGACAGGGGGCACAGATACGCAGTATTTT. Its protein is CSARGDTRTGGTDTQYF.

The chain uses TRBV20-1 and TRBJ2-5, with D hard to call. The germline V gene encodes CDR1 DFQATT and CDR2 SNEGSKA (reference sequence). V lost 6 bases to trimming and J lost 3 bases, with 8 bases between them. The CDR3 length is 11 residues. CDR3 residues: CSARTEETQYF. In DNA, the CDR3 is TGCAGTGCCCGGACGGAAGAGACCCAGTACTTC.

This clonotype was seen at least ten times. The rearrangement joins TRBV9 to TRBJ2-5; possibly TRBD2 for D (7 bases). V was cut by 4 bases and J by 9 bases, with 19 bases left in between. CDR3 size: 14 residues. Germline V CDR1 and CDR2: SGDLS, YYNGEE. CDR3 nucleotide sequence: TGTGCCAGCAGCCCCGGCCAGGGGACTATGGCCCAGTACTTC. Its translation is CASSPGQGTMAQYF.

This clonotype came up many times. The CDR3 here is CASSSSTGLEAFF. CDR3 nucleotide sequence: TGTGCCAGCAGCTCCTCGACAGGCCTTGAAGCTTTCTTT. This chain connects TRBV12-3 or TRBV12-4 to TRBJ1-1; possible D gene TRBD1, 6 bases. V was clipped by 6 bases and J by 7 bases, with 15 bases between them. The CDR3 is 13 amino acids.

J is TRBJ2-5 and V is TRBV5-1; no reliable D call. The CDR3 covers 13 residues. The V end was cut by 2 bases, the J end by 2 bases, with 7 bases between. The germline V gene has CDR1 SGHRS and CDR2 YFSETQ. The CDR3 coding sequence is TGCGCCAGCAGCTTTTTGGCACAAGAGACCCAGTACTTC. This gives the protein CASSFLAQETQYF.

The rearrangement joins TRBV9 to TRBJ2-3, with unresolved D. The CDR3 extends over 13 amino acids. Trimming took off 0 bases at V and 5 bases at J, with 7 bases between the two ends. The germline CDR1 and CDR2 sequences are SGDLS and YYNGEE. Here the CDR3 DNA reads TGTGCCAGCAGCGTAGTTATGGGAGATACGCAGTATTTT. Amino acid sequence: CASSVVMGDTQYF.

This chain joins TRBV12-3 or TRBV12-4 and TRBJ1-5; no firm D call. V lost 2 bases and J lost 1, with 9 bases in between. The CDR3 is 15 amino acids. CDR3: CASSLSGGSNQPQHF. Written as DNA, the CDR3 is TGTGCCAGCAGTTTATCCGGAGGCAGCAATCAGCCCCAGCATTTT.

This clonotype was seen only once. The V gene is TRBV5-6, the J gene TRBJ1-1; D is unclear. The CDR3 length is 13 residues. Trimming stripped 0 bases from V and 4 bases from J, with 7 bases between. Germline V lookup: CDR1 SGHDT, CDR2 YYEEEE. The CDR3 spells CASSLATFTEAFF. The DNA for the CDR3 is TGTGCCAGCAGCTTGGCGACATTCACTGAAGCTTTCTTT.

This clonotype was observed a few times. The genes are TRBV6-1 and TRBJ2-5, with 7 positions matching TRBD1. This CDR3 is 15 amino acids long. Germline values: CDR1 MNHNS, CDR2 SASEGT. The V gene end was trimmed by 6 bases and the J gene end by 4 bases; junction bases not matched to a gene: 11. The CDR3 nucleotides read TGTGCCAGCAGCACACGGCAGGGGGTTCGAGAGACCCAGTACTTC. Protein: CASSTRQGVRETQYF.

This chain uses TRBV5-1 with TRBJ2-3, with 12 bases aligning to TRBD2. From germline, CDR1 is SGHRS and CDR2 YFSETQ. V lost 6 bases and J lost 4; bases outside the gene matches: 6. The CDR3 runs to 15 residues. DNA of the CDR3: TGCGCCAGCACCGCTAGCGGGGGGGAGGCAGATACGCAGTATTTT. Translation gives CASTASGGEADTQYF.

The V call is TRBV7-3, the J call TRBJ2-3, with D possibly called TRBD1 or TRBD2 (5 bases each). Per germline, CDR1 SGHTA and CDR2 FQGTGA. With 10 bases removed from V and 3 bases from J, the gap between germline ends came to 14 bases. The CDR3 is 13 amino acids. In DNA, the CDR3 is TGTGCCAACATTTGGGGGAGAACAGATACGCAGTATTTT. Amino acid sequence: CANIWGRTDTQYF.

V usage is TRBV12-3 or TRBV12-4 and J usage is TRBJ1-1; D is unclear. V lost 3 bases to trimming and J lost 2 bases, with 16 bases between them. The CDR3 runs 16 residues. CDR3 coding DNA: TGTGCCAGCAGTTTCGGAGGACGGGCCGGTAACACTGAAGCTTTCTTT. It is translated as CASSFGGRAGNTEAFF.

The chain is built from TRBV3-1 and TRBJ1-3; D may be TRBD1 (5 bases). The CDR3 runs 21 residues. Per germline, CDR1 LGHDT and CDR2 YNNKEL (reference sequence). V was cut by 3 bases and J by 0 bases, with 27 bases left in between. This CDR3 reads CASSQRGDARALLNSGNTIYF. In nucleotides, the CDR3 is TGTGCCAGCAGCCAGCGGGGGGACGCCCGAGCCCTCCTCAACTCTGGAAACACCATATATTTT.

This rearrangement joins TRBV29-1 to TRBJ2-3; 9 nucleotides agree with TRBD2. Germline assignment: CDR1 SQVTM and CDR2 ANQGSEA. The CDR3 contains 17 residues. V was pared by 1 base and J by 3 bases, with 11 bases of the junction left unmatched. CDR3 DNA: TGCAGCGTTGAAGCCCTACCTTTTAGCGGGAGAACAGATACGCAGTATTTT. This encodes CSVEALPFSGRTDTQYF.

This clonotype appeared many times. The chain carries TRBV10-3 and TRBJ2-7; D is perhaps TRBD1 (6 bases). The CDR3 runs 16 residues. Germline V gives CDR1 ENHRY, CDR2 SYGVKD. V dropped 0 bases and J dropped 3 bases, with 15 bases sitting between them. In DNA form, the CDR3 reads TGTGCCATCAGTGAGTCCAGTCAGGGGAAGATCTACGAGCAGTACGTC. Translating it yields CAISESSQGKIYEQYV.

Only a few counts were recorded for this clonotype. The chain recombines TRBV29-1 with TRBJ1-2; a possible D gene is TRBD1 (6 bases). The germline CDR1 and CDR2 sequences are SQVTM and ANQGSEA. The CDR3 runs to 14 residues. The V and J ends lost 0 bases and 4 bases respectively, with 12 bases between them. The CDR3 protein is CSVEDPRGPYGYTF. The CDR3 DNA sequence: TGCAGCGTTGAAGATCCCAGGGGTCCCTATGGCTACACCTTC.

This clonotype came up a few times. This chain connects TRBV28 to TRBJ2-2; D tentatively reads TRBD1 or TRBD2 (5 bases each). Germline assignment: CDR1 MDHEN and CDR2 SYDVKM. With 8 bases removed from V and 4 bases from J, the gap between germline ends came to 8 bases. The CDR3 contains 12 residues. CDR3 coding DNA: TGTGCCAGCGGGGACGGCACCGGGGAGCTGTTTTTT. Translated: CASGDGTGELFF.

The rearrangement joins TRBV6-1 to TRBJ1-2, with unresolved D. V was pared by 3 bases and J by 8 bases, with 10 bases between. Germline V gene lookup returns CDR1 MNHNS and CDR2 SASEGT. The CDR3 is 12 residues long. CDR3 coding DNA: TGTGCCAGCAGTGACAGGACCCGGGGCTACACCTTC. This translates into CASSDRTRGYTF.

The V call is TRBV20-1, the J call TRBJ2-3; D call uncertain. In germline, CDR1 is DFQATT, CDR2 SNEGSKA (reference sequence). The V end was cut by 8 bases, the J end by 3 bases, with 15 bases between. This CDR3 has 13 residues. In DNA form, the CDR3 reads TGCAGTACTAAGACTGGGTTTACAGATACGCAGTATTTT. It yields the protein CSTKTGFTDTQYF.

This clonotype showed up many times. The gene calls are TRBV25-1 and TRBJ2-2; no clear D. Germline CDR1 MGHDK, CDR2 SYGVNS. The CDR3 consists of 14 residues. Trimming stripped 2 bases from V and 6 bases from J, with 10 bases between. CDR3 coding DNA: TGTGCCAGCAGTGAACAACAACAGCCCGGGGAGCTGTTTTTT. Protein sequence: CASSEQQQPGELFF.

The rearrangement links TRBV5-1 to TRBJ2-2; D gene unclear. The CDR3 covers 15 residues. Trimming cost V 5 bases and J 0 bases, with 11 bases left between them. Germline assignment: CDR1 SGHRS and CDR2 YFSETQ. As DNA, the CDR3 is TGCGCCAGCAGAAGACCTGATTCGAACACCGGGGAGCTGTTTTTT. This gives the protein CASRRPDSNTGELFF.

The rearrangement links TRBV12-3 or TRBV12-4 to TRBJ2-5; perhaps TRBD1 as D (5 bases). V lost 5 bases to trimming and J lost 4 bases, with 17 bases between them. The CDR3 runs to 15 residues. The CDR3 spells CASSPGPGRRETQYF. In DNA, the CDR3 is TGTGCCAGCAGTCCAGGGCCAGGGCGTCGAGAGACCCAGTACTTC.

Ten or more counts support this clonotype. The chain has TRBV20-1 and TRBJ1-2; TRBD1 might be the D (5 bases). Trimming removed 0 bases at V and 7 bases at J, with 15 bases between. This CDR3 spans 14 amino acids. The germline V gene encodes CDR1 DFQATT and CDR2 SNEGSKA (reference sequence). CDR3 sequence (DNA): TGCAGTGCTAGAGATCGGGGGGGTGAAGGTGGCTACACCTTC. It translates to CSARDRGGEGGYTF.

In this sample, this clonotype turned up a few times. The chain recombines TRBV27 with TRBJ2-1; maybe TRBD1 (5 bases). Germline CDR1 MNHEY, CDR2 SMNVEV (reference sequence). This CDR3 contains 15 residues. The germline V and J ends were trimmed by 2 bases and 6 bases, with 14 bases remaining between them. CDR3 region: CASSLRRGKGNEQFF. DNA of the CDR3: TGTGCCAGCAGTTTACGAAGGGGCAAGGGCAATGAGCAGTTCTTC.

In DNA form, the CDR3 reads TGCAGTGCTAGAGGTCCCAAGAGCACAGATACGCAGTATTTT. It specifies CSARGPKSTDTQYF. The chain uses TRBV20-1 and TRBJ2-3; no clear D gene. Deletions cut 1 base from V and 0 bases from J, with 8 bases between. The CDR3 sequence is 14 residues long. The germline V gene encodes CDR1 DFQATT and CDR2 SNEGSKA (reference sequence).

The rearrangement links TRBV7-2 to TRBJ2-3, with a tentative D call TRBD1 (5 bases). Germline V CDR1 and CDR2: SGHTA, FQGNSA. The CDR3 has 17 residues. The germline V and J ends were trimmed by 2 bases and 4 bases, with 19 bases remaining between them. The CDR3 spells CASSLLEMGPHADTQYF. Here the CDR3 DNA reads TGTGCCAGCAGCTTATTGGAAATGGGGCCGCACGCAGATACGCAGTATTTT.

The table lists this clonotype with a few counts. The chain combines TRBV5-1 with TRBJ2-1; the D is unclear. The CDR3 totals 13 residues. Germline CDR1 and CDR2: SGHRS and YFSETQ. V lost 4 bases, J lost 9 bases, and 14 bases lay in between. This CDR3 reads CASSPEGHIEQFF. CDR3 in DNA: TGCGCCAGCAGCCCCGAAGGTCATATTGAGCAGTTCTTC. Full variable domain (missing parts from reference TRBV5-1 and TRBJ2-1): KAGVTQTPRYLIKTRGQQVTLSCSPISGHRSVSWYQQTPGQGLQFLFEYFSETQRNKGNFPGRFSGRQFSNSRSEMNVSTLELGDSALYLCASSPEGHIEQFFGPGTRLTVL.

The CDR3 sequence: CASSLSMAQYF. In DNA form, the CDR3 reads TGTGCCAGCAGCTTATCCATGGCCCAGTACTTC. This chain connects TRBV7-8 to TRBJ2-5; D unclear. V lost 2 bases and J lost 9, with 7 bases in between. The CDR3 is 11 amino acids. Germline-derived CDR1 and CDR2 are SGHVS and FQNEAQ.

This chain links TRBV11-2 with TRBJ2-3; 7 positions agree with TRBD1. The J segment lost 3 bases and the V segment lost 5 bases, leaving 8 bases of the junction unmatched. The CDR3 runs 15 residues. Germline CDR1 SGHAT, CDR2 FQNNGV. The CDR3 loop reads CASSQKTGLTDTQYF. In DNA form, the CDR3 reads TGTGCCAGCAGCCAGAAGACAGGGTTGACAGATACGCAGTATTTT.